This entry lists 30 T cell receptor beta chains sequenced from one sample in a study of blood T cell repertoires in COVID-19. Only in-frame clones appear in the TCRdb table, and some are missing; sequencing was by immunoSEQ multiplex PCR. The sample has about 89,000 clones; approximately 88% are singletons. The material sequenced was peripheral blood. These receptors were taken from a man in his 60s with acute or convalescent COVID-19.

The chain employs TRBV3-1 (or the pseudogene TRBV3-2) and TRBJ2-3, with no clear D. Germline V gene sequence: CDR1 LGHDT, CDR2 YNNKEL (reference sequence). Trimming removed 0 bases at V and 2 bases at J, with 6 bases between. CDR3 length equals 14 residues. The CDR3 coding sequence is TGTGCCAGCAGCCAAGAAACTATCACAGATACGCAGTATTTT. Protein product: CASSQETITDTQYF.

The rearrangement uses TRBV5-1 and TRBJ2-2; TRBD2 matches at 7 bases. V lost 4 bases, J lost 3 bases, and 9 bases stayed unmatched. The CDR3 runs 16 residues. Germline assignment: CDR1 SGHRS and CDR2 YFSETQ. The CDR3 DNA reads as TGCGCCAGCAGCACCTGGGCGGGGGTTGACACCGGGGAGCTGTTTTTT. The encoded protein is CASSTWAGVDTGELFF.

The rearrangement joins TRBV5-6 to TRBJ1-3, with D perhaps matching TRBD1 (6 bases). This CDR3 has 15 amino acids. Trimming left V 4 bases short and J 0 bases short, with 11 bases between. Germline V CDR1 and CDR2: SGHDT, YYEEEE. In DNA, the CDR3 is TGTGCCAGCAGCCCAGGGGTGGGCTCTGGAAACACCATATATTTT. Protein: CASSPGVGSGNTIYF.

Note on this clone: Other DNA sequences from this sample encode an identical CDR3 as well. The gene calls are TRBV5-4 and TRBJ2-1; 10 nucleotides line up with TRBD2. The CDR3 has 13 residues. Losses at the gene ends were 2 bases for V and 7 bases for J; bases not matched to a gene: 0. CDR1 and CDR2 (germline): SGHNT, YYREEE (reference sequence). CDR3 nucleotides: TGTGCCAGCAGCTTAGCGGGAGGGAATGAGCAGTTCTTC. Protein product: CASSLAGGNEQFF.

The V gene is TRBV12-3 or TRBV12-4, the J gene TRBJ2-2; D is undetermined. The CDR3 is made up of 12 amino acids. Trimming removed 5 bases at V and 7 bases at J, with 8 bases between. DNA for the CDR3: TGTGCCAGCAGTCACTACCGCGGGGAGCTGTTTTTT. It codes for CASSHYRGELFF.

This chain joins TRBV6-5 and TRBJ1-5; perhaps TRBD1 as D (6 bases). Trimming removed 7 bases from V and 6 bases from J, with 19 bases in between. The CDR3 sequence is 15 residues long. Per germline, CDR1 MNHEY and CDR2 SVGAGI. Written as DNA, the CDR3 is TGTGCCAGCAATCGCCACCAGGGGATTCTTCAGCCCCAGCATTTT. Its protein product is CASNRHQGILQPQHF.

CDR3 nucleotide sequence: TGCGCCAGCATTAAAGACAGGGCGAGCAATCAGCCCCAGCATTTT. Translating it yields CASIKDRASNQPQHF. The chain uses TRBV10-1 and TRBJ1-5; TRBD1 aligns across 7 bases. V lost 7 bases, J lost 1 base, and 7 bases stayed unmatched. Looked up from germline, CDR1 is WNHNN and CDR2 is SYGVQD (reference sequence). The CDR3 is made up of 15 amino acids.

The chain is built from TRBV2 and TRBJ2-1, with TRBD2 matching 7 bases. Germline V gives CDR1 SNHLY, CDR2 FYNNEI. V trimming: 6 bases; J trimming: 2 bases; junction bases outside the gene matches: 4. This CDR3 has 14 amino acids. The CDR3 DNA sequence: TGTGCCAGCAGGACTAGCAGAGCCTACAATGAGCAGTTCTTC. Translation gives CASRTSRAYNEQFF.

The chain carries TRBV5-6 and TRBJ1-5; 7 bases line up with TRBD1. V shed 3 bases and J 0 bases; nucleotides not matched to a gene: 6. The germline V gene has CDR1 SGHDT and CDR2 YYEEEE. The CDR3 contains 16 residues. This CDR3 is CASSSQGQYSNQPQHF. As DNA, the CDR3 is TGTGCCAGCAGCTCACAGGGACAGTATAGCAATCAGCCCCAGCATTTT.

The chain recombines TRBV5-4 with TRBJ2-2; 7 bases map to TRBD1. Germline lookup yields CDR1 SGHNT and CDR2 YYREEE (reference sequence). V lost 1 base and J lost 0; bases outside the gene matches: 3. CDR3 size: 16 residues. The CDR3 loop is CASSLKGAPNTGELFF. Written as DNA, the CDR3 is TGTGCCAGCAGCTTGAAGGGGGCGCCGAACACCGGGGAGCTGTTTTTT.

This chain connects TRBV10-3 to TRBJ1-4; D is possibly TRBD1 (5 bases). V lost 0 bases, J lost 8 bases, and 13 bases lay in between. The CDR3 is 15 residues long. CDR1 and CDR2 from the germline V gene are ENHRY and SYGVKD. The CDR3 DNA follows: TGTGCCATCAGTGAGTCGGGGCCTGGACGGGAAAAACTGTTTTTT. Translation gives CAISESGPGREKLFF.

This chain joins TRBV24-1 and TRBJ1-2; D perhaps matches TRBD1 (6 bases). CDR1 KGHDR and CDR2 SFDVKD come from the germline V gene. The length of the CDR3 is 11 residues. V lost 7 bases and J 4 bases, leaving 6 bases between the germline ends. The CDR3: CATSRGYGYTF. DNA for the CDR3: TGTGCCACCAGCAGGGGCTATGGCTACACCTTC.

The genes are TRBV5-1 and TRBJ2-4; D possibly corresponds to TRBD1 (6 bases). The V end lost 3 bases, the J end lost 6 bases, and 13 bases lay between the germline ends. This CDR3 contains 14 residues. Germline CDR1 is SGHRS and CDR2 is YFSETQ. The CDR3 here is CASSSTGMINIQYF. CDR3 in DNA: TGCGCCAGCAGCTCTACAGGGATGATAAACATTCAGTACTTC.

The chain couples TRBV29-1 to TRBJ2-3; 7 positions match TRBD2. V lost 1 base, J lost 1 base, and 5 bases stayed unmatched. The CDR3 runs to 15 residues. Germline CDR1 SQVTM, CDR2 ANQGSEA. The CDR3 protein is CSVEVAGVGTDTQYF. DNA of the CDR3: TGCAGCGTTGAAGTGGCGGGAGTAGGCACAGATACGCAGTATTTT.

V and J are TRBV5-4 and TRBJ1-4; D is perhaps TRBD1 (6 bases). The V gene's germline CDR1 is SGHNT and CDR2 YYREEE (reference sequence). The CDR3 totals 15 residues. V was trimmed by 0 bases and J by 8 bases, leaving 14 bases between them. The CDR3 DNA sequence: TGTGCCAGCAGCTTGGGTCCCGAGGGGGAGGAAAAACTGTTTTTT. Residues: CASSLGPEGEEKLFF.

J is TRBJ1-2 and V is TRBV27; TRBD1 matches 7 bases. V gave up 6 bases and J gave up 3 bases; unmatched junction bases: 4. The CDR3 is 13 amino acids. Germline V gene data show CDR1 as MNHEY and CDR2 as SMNVEV (reference sequence). The CDR3 nucleotides are TGTGCCAGCAGCCGGGACAGATACTATGGCTACACCTTC. Its protein is CASSRDRYYGYTF.

This clone was seen a few times. This CDR3 is CATQAGGRQPQHF. In DNA form, the CDR3 reads TGTGCCACCCAGGCAGGGGGACGGCAGCCCCAGCATTTT. V gene TRBV24-1 combines with J gene TRBJ1-5, with 7 bases that match TRBD1. CDR3 length: 13 amino acids. In germline, CDR1 is KGHDR, CDR2 SFDVKD. The trim removed 9 bases at V and 7 bases at J, leaving 8 bases unmatched.

This chain links TRBV3-1 (or the pseudogene TRBV3-2) with TRBJ2-7; D might be TRBD1 (5 bases). This CDR3 comprises 13 residues. Trimming stripped 5 bases from V and 2 bases from J, with 10 bases between. Germline V gene data show CDR1 as LGHDT and CDR2 as YNNKEL (reference sequence). CDR3: CASSRGSTYEQYF. Written as DNA, the CDR3 is TGTGCCAGCAGCAGGGGATCCACCTACGAGCAGTACTTC.

The rearrangement joins TRBV7-6 to TRBJ2-6, with 9 positions matching TRBD1. Germline-derived CDR1 and CDR2 are SGHVS and FNYEAQ. This CDR3 is built from 17 residues. V was clipped by 4 bases and J by 1 base; unmatched bases: 5. The CDR3 reads CASSSGTGFSGANVLTF. CDR3 coding DNA: TGTGCCAGCAGCTCCGGGACAGGGTTTTCTGGGGCCAACGTCCTGACTTTC. Complete variable domain (other parts from reference TRBV7-6 and TRBJ2-6): GAGVSQSPRYKVTKRGQDVALRCDPISGHVSLYWYRQALGQGPEFLTYFNYEAQQDKSGLPNDRFSAERPEGSISTLTIQRTEQRDSAMYRCASSSGTGFSGANVLTFGAGSRLTVL.

The chain uses TRBV19 and TRBJ1-1; TRBD1 aligns across 7 bases. After removal of 8 bases from V and 5 bases from J, the junction contained 11 bases not matched to a gene. Germline CDR1 and CDR2: LNHDA and SQIVND (reference sequence). This CDR3 spans 14 amino acids. The CDR3 region is CASGDRASPTEAFF. DNA for the CDR3: TGTGCCAGTGGAGACAGGGCGAGTCCAACTGAAGCTTTCTTT.

The CDR3: CATSREEQSLHF. The CDR3 bases are TGTGCCACCAGCAGAGAGGAGCAATCCCTCCACTTT. The chain is built from TRBV15 and TRBJ1-6, with unresolved D. V gave up 0 bases and J gave up 14 bases, with 8 bases separating them. CDR3 size: 12 residues. Germline-derived CDR1 and CDR2 are LNHNV and YYDKDF (reference sequence). Full variable domain (outside the CDR3, taken from reference TRBV15 and TRBJ1-6): DAMVIQNPRYQVTQFGKPVTLSCSQTLNHNVMYWYQQKSSQAPKLLFHYYDKDFNNEADTPDNFQSRRPNTSFCFLDIRSPGLGDTAMYLCATSREEQSLHFGNGTRLTVT.

The chain employs TRBV5-1 and TRBJ1-1; D may be TRBD1 (6 bases). The V end was cut by 0 bases, the J end by 6 bases, with 15 bases between. The CDR3 spans 15 residues. Germline CDR1 and CDR2: SGHRS and YFSETQ. CDR3 sequence (DNA): TGCGCCAGCAGCTTGGCGGCGCGGGGGGGCTCTGAAGCTTTCTTT. Amino acid sequence: CASSLAARGGSEAFF.

The chain has TRBV18 and TRBJ1-3, with D unresolved. Trimming cost V 2 bases and J 0 bases, with 14 bases left between them. The CDR3 runs 17 residues. The germline V gene has CDR1 KGHSH and CDR2 LQKENI. The CDR3 reads CASSPARMANSGNTIYF. The DNA for the CDR3 is TGTGCCAGCTCACCAGCTAGGATGGCCAACTCTGGAAACACCATATATTTT.

The V call is TRBV21-1, the J call TRBJ2-2; TRBD2, the table's D call, was not compared with the DNA. TRBV21-1 is an annotated pseudogene. CDR3 length: 17 amino acids. The chain's CDR3 is CASSKVLAGGNTGELFF. In DNA, the CDR3 is TGTGCCAGCAGCAAAGTTCTAGCGGGGGGCAACACCGGGGAGCTGTTTTTT.

V is TRBV6-5 and J is TRBJ1-1; TRBD1 matches 10 bases. Trimming took 6 bases from V and 1 from J; bases not matched to a gene: 2. CDR1 and CDR2 from the germline V gene are MNHEY and SVGAGI. This CDR3 has 14 residues. The CDR3 nucleotides are TGTGCCAGCAGGCGACAGGGGGCGAACACTGAAGCTTTCTTT. Translation: CASRRQGANTEAFF.

The chain employs TRBV11-1 and TRBJ2-1; the match to TRBD2 covers 15 bases. The J segment lost 4 bases and the V segment lost 5 bases, leaving 0 bases of the junction unmatched. Germline assignment: CDR1 SGHAT and CDR2 FQDESV (reference sequence). This CDR3 is built from 15 residues. Here the CDR3 reads CASSGTSGRYNEQFF. The DNA for the CDR3 is TGTGCCAGCAGCGGGACTAGCGGGAGGTACAATGAGCAGTTCTTC.

V is TRBV6-1 and J is TRBJ1-2; weak D call: TRBD1 (5 bases). CDR1 and CDR2 (germline): MNHNS, SASEGT. Trimming removed 3 bases at V and 2 bases at J, with 13 bases between. The CDR3 contains 15 residues. Here the CDR3 reads CASSESRGYNYGYTF. The CDR3 DNA follows: TGTGCCAGCAGTGAGTCAAGGGGATACAACTATGGCTACACCTTC.

The chain recombines TRBV28 with TRBJ1-5; 7 bases map to TRBD1. The CDR3 has 14 residues. Germline values: CDR1 MDHEN, CDR2 SYDVKM. J lost 4 bases, V lost 1 base, and 1 base had no gene match. Here the CDR3 reads CASSLFRGNQPQHF. The CDR3 nucleotides are TGTGCCAGCAGTTTATTCAGGGGGAATCAGCCCCAGCATTTT.

V usage is TRBV9 and J usage is TRBJ1-2, with D unresolved. The germline V and J ends were trimmed by 0 bases and 8 bases, with 14 bases remaining between them. The CDR3 totals 14 residues. Germline values: CDR1 SGDLS, CDR2 YYNGEE. CDR3 DNA sequence: TGTGCCAGCAGCGTAGTAGACGGCGAGAGGGGCTACACCTTC. Its protein is CASSVVDGERGYTF.

V gene TRBV21-1 combines with J gene TRBJ2-3; the table names TRBD1, a call not compared with the DNA. TRBV21-1 is a pseudogene segment. This CDR3 is built from 18 residues. CDR3 in amino acids: CAISSWGQGEWATDTQYF. CDR3 nucleotides: TGTGCCATCTCGAGTTGGGGACAGGGAGAGTGGGCCACAGATACGCAGTATTTT.